This TCR beta chain was sequenced in a study of blood T cell repertoires in COVID-19 (dated by TCRdb to 2018 to 2020). With respect to the entire study: Samples from collaborators originated in the United States, Italy and Spain and spanned both the acute and convalescent phases of COVID-19. HLA class I and class II types, where available, came from metadata supplied by the sample provider rather than from assay-based typing. The sample metadata nearly always contained a de-identified subject ID, COVID-19 status, age in years and sex. The samples were drawn from two sources: the first 160 participants of the ongoing ImmuneRACE study, and over 950 subjects contributed by 6 global collaborators. The repertoires were made available in a free public database intended to serve as a resource for research on the immune response to SARS-CoV-2. The material from the prospective study consisted of cDNA or gDNA derived from T cells, B-cell-depleted T cells, or PBMCs. Deeply sampled blood TCRbeta repertoires from subjects exposed to, actively infected with, or recovered from COVID-19 were included in the dataset. The paper as a whole reports these results and caveats: The amount of clinical and demographic metadata varied by source and participant and was provided uncurated.

Participants in the prospective study were aged about 18 to 90 years, lived in approximately 26 United States geographic areas, and enrolled through a virtual design. In the prospective study, cohorts were assigned on the basis of participant-reported clinical history obtained from a screening survey and a study questionnaire. ImmuneRACE Cohort 3 recovered participants were defined by two consecutive negative NP/OP PCR tests, healthcare professional clearance, or symptom resolution. In the prospective study, mobile phlebotomists collected whole blood, serum and a nasopharyngeal or oropharyngeal swab from each participant. Participants in the prospective study had the option to provide additional blood draws and questionnaires over a 2-month period. Prospective study blood samples were shipped either frozen or at room temperature before DNA extraction. Notes on this clone: The antigen it recognizes is unknown. No qualities accompany the bases; no much larger clone lies one base away.

Trimming removed 4 bases from V and 0 bases from J, leaving 13 bases between the germline ends. CDR1 and CDR2, looked up from the germline V gene, are SGDLS and YYNGEE. Reading from cysteine to phenylalanine, the CDR3 counts 15 amino acids. The DNA shown is the 45-base CDR3, in frame from base 1. The immunoSEQ Assay, a bias-controlled multiplex PCR, was used to amplify TCRbeta CDR3 regions from genomic DNA. Under the source paper's analysis protocol: The number of nucleated cells in each sample was estimated by amplification of reference gene primers within the assay. Sequence reads were collapsed and filtered to measure the absolute abundance of every unique TCRbeta CDR3 rearrangement. For each sample, productive Simpson clonality was calculated as the square root of Simpson's diversity index over productive rearrangements. Sourced from immuneACCESS, this table was stored by TCRdb with only in-frame sequences that have V and J called. A share of the clones is absent; for the studies checked, an unresolved V gene accounts for under half, and the remainder has no known explanation. The DNA gave D and trimming, while V, J and clone size come from that table. Across this sample there are 490,000 or so clones, with around nine tenths seen only once. The ten most abundant clones make up 6.5% to 8.5% of the sample.

The chain was built from TRBV9 and TRBJ1-2, with TRBD1 tentatively as D gene (6 bases match). Sequencing was performed on PBMCs or T cells enriched from blood (not recorded which). This clonotype was obtained from a woman aged 60-70 years who had recovered from COVID-19. The nucleotides are TGTGCCAGCAGCCCCCCCGGGACAACTAACTATGGCTACACCTTC. Its protein is CASSPPGTTNYGYTF.